The 23 T cell receptor beta chains in this list originate from one sample, sequenced in a study of T-cell memory formation after mild COVID-19. TCRdb ran MiXCR on the 5' RACE reads and lists one entry per CDR3 protein. This table holds a few hundred thousand distinct CDR3 sequences, about 20% found once. The sequencing input was PBMCs or a T cell subset sorted from them (not recorded which). Receptor source: an adult woman who had mild COVID-19 (a few samples of this study predate the infection). Cell type and time point are not known.

This clonotype was counted a single time. V is TRBV25-1 and J is TRBJ1-1; 8 positions match TRBD1. This CDR3 is built from 13 residues. The germline gives CDR1 MGHDK, CDR2 SYGVNS. CDR3 DNA: TGTGCGACAGGGGAAAATTGGGGGACTGAAGCTTTCTTT. As protein: CATGENWGTEAFF.

This clonotype has just a few counts. V and J are TRBV21-1 and TRBJ2-6. TRBV21-1 is marked as a pseudogene. The CDR3 covers 12 residues. The CDR3 DNA reads TGTGCCAGCCTCCGAGGGGCCAACGTCCTGACTTTC. Protein: CASLRGANVLTF.

This clonotype has only a few counts. V usage is TRBV12-3 or TRBV12-4 and J usage is TRBJ2-2; unclear D gene. V lost 6 bases, J lost 1 base, and 9 bases lay in between. This CDR3 contains 14 residues. The CDR3 loop reads CASRMSMNTGELFF. The CDR3 DNA reads as TGTGCCAGCAGGATGAGCATGAACACCGGGGAGCTGTTTTTT.

CDR3 region: CASRLGTGYTGELFF. The CDR3 DNA reads TGTGCCAGCAGACTTGGGACAGGGTATACCGGGGAGCTGTTTTTT. V is TRBV6-5 and J is TRBJ2-2, with TRBD1 matching 9 bases. Germline values: CDR1 MNHEY, CDR2 SVGAGI. The CDR3 covers 15 residues. J gave up 5 bases and V 6 bases, and 7 bases lay outside the gene matches.

The chain links TRBV28 to TRBJ1-6; 10 positions match TRBD1. Germline loops: CDR1 MDHEN, CDR2 SYDVKM. The CDR3 extends over 15 amino acids. The V gene end was trimmed by 5 bases and the J gene end by 9 bases; junction bases not matched to a gene: 7. The CDR3 region is CASSSSGTGVSPLHF. CDR3 nucleotides: TGTGCCAGCAGTAGCTCCGGGACAGGGGTTTCACCCCTCCACTTT.

This chain joins TRBV12-3 or TRBV12-4 and TRBJ2-1, with 7 bases that match TRBD1. The V and J ends lost 8 bases and 4 bases, in that order; junction bases with no gene match: 5. The CDR3 is made up of 13 amino acids. The CDR3 sequence: CASARDSYNEQFF. The CDR3 DNA follows: TGTGCCAGCGCTCGGGACAGTTACAATGAGCAGTTCTTC.

The V gene is TRBV20-1, the J gene TRBJ1-2, with 10 bases lining up with TRBD1. The CDR3 covers 15 residues. With V trimmed by 6 bases and J by 2 bases, 9 bases remained unmatched. CDR1 is DFQATT and CDR2 is SNEGSKA in the germline V gene (reference sequence). The CDR3 spells CSAEVLGQGNYGYTF. CDR3 coding DNA: TGCAGTGCAGAGGTTTTGGGACAGGGGAACTATGGCTACACCTTC.

The chain employs TRBV18 and TRBJ1-2; no definite D call. The germline CDR1 and CDR2 sequences are KGHSH and LQKENI. This CDR3 has 13 residues. V was pared by 3 bases and J by 3 bases, with 8 bases between. The CDR3 sequence: CASSPQDYYGYTF. CDR3 DNA sequence: TGTGCCAGCTCACCCCAAGATTACTATGGCTACACCTTC.

This clonotype has a handful of counts. The V and J genes are TRBV7-2 and TRBJ1-1; D gene uncertain. Germline V CDR1 and CDR2: SGHTA, FQGNSA. The length of the CDR3 is 12 residues. The ends were cut back, 3 bases at V and 5 bases at J, with 7 bases in the middle. DNA of the CDR3: TGTGCCAGCAGCTTTATGGGAACTGAAGCTTTCTTT. Protein sequence: CASSFMGTEAFF.

This clonotype occurred many times. V usage is TRBV20-1 and J usage is TRBJ2-4, with a possible D match to TRBD1 (6 bases). The V gene lost 1 base and the J gene lost 0 bases, with 10 bases spanning the gap. The CDR3 length is 15 residues. Germline loops: CDR1 DFQATT, CDR2 SNEGSKA (reference sequence). The CDR3 loop is CSARAGAGAKNIQYF. CDR3 DNA sequence: TGCAGTGCTAGAGCAGGGGCCGGAGCCAAAAACATTCAGTACTTC.

The chain has TRBV6-5 and TRBJ1-5; 8 bases match TRBD1. The J segment lost 0 bases and the V segment lost 6 bases, leaving 7 bases of the junction unmatched. The CDR3 loop spans 16 amino acids. Per germline, CDR1 MNHEY and CDR2 SVGAGI. The CDR3 spells CASSSGTGLSNQPQHF. The CDR3 nucleotides are TGTGCCAGCAGCTCCGGGACAGGCCTTAGCAATCAGCCCCAGCATTTT.

The V call is TRBV9, the J call TRBJ2-3; 11 bases fit TRBD2. Germline V gene data show CDR1 as SGDLS and CDR2 as YYNGEE. V shed 2 bases and J 0 bases; nucleotides not matched to a gene: 8. The CDR3 runs to 18 residues. The CDR3 loop reads CASSVWGLADDSTDTQYF. CDR3 nucleotide sequence: TGTGCCAGCAGCGTCTGGGGACTAGCGGACGATAGCACAGATACGCAGTATTTT.

The chain joins TRBV5-1 to TRBJ2-2, with D perhaps matching TRBD2 (6 bases). In germline, CDR1 is SGHRS, CDR2 YFSETQ. The CDR3 contains 13 residues. Trimming left V 8 bases short and J 2 bases short, with 10 bases between. The CDR3 nucleotides are TGCGCCAGTGCCGGGACTAACACCGGGGAGCTGTTTTTT. It specifies CASAGTNTGELFF.

V and J are TRBV7-9 and TRBJ1-1; TRBD1 matches 7 bases. There are 14 residues in the CDR3. J lost 11 bases, V lost 4 bases, and 13 bases had no gene match. Germline V gene sequence: CDR1 SEHNR, CDR2 FQNEAQ (reference sequence). CDR3 region: CASSYRDSQQEAFF. The CDR3 DNA sequence: TGTGCCAGCAGCTACCGGGACAGCCAACAGGAGGCTTTCTTT. Using reference TRBV7-9 and TRBJ1-1 for the parts outside the CDR3, the full variable domain is DTGVSQNPRHKITKRGQNVTFRCDPISEHNRLYWYRQTLGQGPEFLTYFQNEAQLEKSRLLSDRFSAERPKGSFSTLEIQRTEQGDSAMYLCASSYRDSQQEAFFGQGTRLTVV.

This sequence joins TRBV7-3 and TRBJ2-3; a possible D gene is TRBD2 (5 bases). Germline V gene lookup returns CDR1 SGHTA and CDR2 FQGTGA. There are 15 residues in the CDR3. V dropped 2 bases and J dropped 3 bases, with 12 bases sitting between them. The CDR3 coding sequence is TGTGCCAGCAGCTTATCAGGACTTTTGACAGATACGCAGTATTTT. Protein: CASSLSGLLTDTQYF.

This clonotype has just a few counts. The chain uses TRBV6-2 or TRBV6-3 and TRBJ2-7, with 10 bases identical to TRBD2. The CDR3 sequence is 17 residues long. Germline CDR1 reads MNHEY; CDR2 reads SVGEGT. V dropped 2 bases and J dropped 3; count of bases not matched to a gene: 10. The chain's CDR3 is CASSYRLAGALDYEQYF. The CDR3, as DNA: TGTGCCAGCAGTTACCGTCTAGCGGGGGCCTTGGACTACGAGCAGTACTTC.

This chain joins TRBV15 and TRBJ1-6, with D perhaps TRBD1 (5 bases). Trimming cost V 0 bases and J 5 bases, with 14 bases left between them. Looked up from germline, CDR1 is LNHNV and CDR2 is YYDKDF (reference sequence). CDR3 size: 17 residues. The CDR3 nucleotides are TGTGCCACCAGCAGAGATCGTCTCAAAGGGGATAATTCACCCCTCCACTTT. This encodes CATSRDRLKGDNSPLHF.

The chain links TRBV24-1 to TRBJ2-3; a possible D gene is TRBD1 (5 bases). V was pared by 5 bases and J by 1 base, with 18 bases between. In germline, CDR1 is KGHDR, CDR2 SFDVKD. The CDR3 is made up of 17 amino acids. The DNA of the CDR3 is TGTGCCACCAGTGTTAAACCCGGCAGGGCTGGCACAGATACGCAGTATTTT. Its protein product is CATSVKPGRAGTDTQYF.

This clonotype was counted between two and nine times. The rearrangement links TRBV5-1 to TRBJ2-5; 10 positions match TRBD2. The CDR3 is 15 residues long. Germline V gene sequence: CDR1 SGHRS, CDR2 YFSETQ. V shed 4 bases, J shed 2 bases, and the junction held 5 bases outside the gene matches. The CDR3 sequence is CASSLAGEGQETQYF. The CDR3 nucleotides are TGCGCCAGCAGCCTAGCGGGAGAGGGGCAAGAGACCCAGTACTTC.

The rearrangement links TRBV7-3 to TRBJ1-1; D is ambiguous. The CDR3 spans 14 residues. Germline CDR1 and CDR2: SGHTA and FQGTGA. The V end lost 4 bases, the J end lost 1 base, and 10 bases lay between the germline ends. Here the CDR3 reads CASSSPDGNTEAFF. CDR3 DNA: TGTGCCAGCAGCTCACCGGACGGGAACACTGAAGCTTTCTTT. Full variable domain (remainder filled in from reference TRBV7-3 and TRBJ1-1): GAGVSQTPSNKVTEKGKYVELRCDPISGHTALYWYRQSLGQGPEFLIYFQGTGAADDSGLPNDRFFAVRPEGSVSTLKIQRTERGDSAVYLCASSSPDGNTEAFFGQGTRLTVV.

This chain links TRBV7-8 with TRBJ1-1; D not resolved. Trimming cost V 2 bases and J 5 bases, with 15 bases left between them. This CDR3 spans 15 amino acids. From germline, CDR1 is SGHVS and CDR2 FQNEAQ. The CDR3 sequence is CASSLMLSGQTEAFF. The CDR3 coding sequence is TGTGCCAGCAGCTTAATGTTATCCGGGCAGACTGAAGCTTTCTTT.

The chain couples TRBV29-1 to TRBJ2-2; possible D gene TRBD1, 6 bases. Between the trimmed V and J ends, which lost 2 bases and 6 bases, there was a span of 13 bases. Germline V gives CDR1 SQVTM, CDR2 ANQGSEA. The CDR3 is 14 amino acids. The CDR3 DNA reads as TGCAGCGTTGAAAGGCAGGGGAGCCCCGGGGAGCTGTTTTTT. Its protein product is CSVERQGSPGELFF.

The V call is TRBV4-1, the J call TRBJ1-1; D not certain. V was trimmed by 3 bases and J by 6 bases, leaving 14 bases between them. This CDR3 is 14 amino acids long. Germline lookup yields CDR1 MGHRA and CDR2 YSYEKL. The CDR3: CASSHPGRRAEAFF. Written as DNA, the CDR3 is TGCGCCAGCAGCCACCCCGGGCGTAGGGCTGAAGCTTTCTTT.